This T cell receptor beta chain comes out of a study of cytomegalovirus exposure and HLA in healthy donors (dated by TCRdb to about 2017). For the study in its entirety: An earlier analysis of approximately 590 of the donors reported 250 to 300 Gb of sequence data and around 120 million unique TCR beta sequences from roughly 180 million T cells. In an earlier analysis of 587 of the donors, high-throughput TCR beta sequencing was used to judge whether each TCR beta V gene segment behaved as functional or pseudogenic. Of the roughly 420 genotyped donors, approximately 81% were placed in the genetic ancestry cluster associated with self-reported Caucasian donors. Across roughly 420 genotyped donors of the cohort, an average of about 200,000 unique TCR beta nucleotide sequences per donor were sequenced, and around 19% of those sequences were non-productive. Typing coverage differed by locus: A, B, C, DRB1 and DQB1 were typed in roughly 629-630 donors, DQA1 in about 510, DPA1 in around 610, and DPB1 in 450 to 480. The study used immunosequencing to profile the T cell repertoires of 666 subjects and linked those repertoires to cytomegalovirus serostatus. A later analysis re-examined previously published TCR beta repertoires from roughly 650 donors and added high-resolution HLA genotyping to investigate patterns of TCR occurrence. A handful of DR-DQ haplotypes were handled as single units for association and clustering because linkage in the cohort was strong. To predict cytomegalovirus infection status, the study brought together high-throughput TCR immunosequencing, statistical association of individual TCRs with disease status, and machine learning. All discovery cohort repertoires had been generated on a single sequencing platform. Alongside the repertoire data, information on donor age, sex, ethnicity and CMV serostatus was compiled. The study aimed to test whether signatures of past pathogen exposure could be identified by cataloging public T cell receptors. An early release covering some 640 HLA-typed donors comprised about 290 gigabases of sequencing data and about 90 million unique TCR sequences. Rather than using new phenotypic data, the later analysis identified candidate immune exposures from TCR beta sequences and from how often those sequences occurred across donors. Genome-wide SNP genotypes for about 65% of the roughly 670 donors were used in a later genetic analysis, which treated that subset as a discovery cohort. HLA typing covered class I and class II loci at four-digit resolution. A separate validation cohort of 100 to 150 different subjects was used in addition to the 666-subject first cohort.

The cohort consisted of hundreds of healthy bone marrow donors. At the time of sampling, every cohort member was nominally healthy, though immune exposures that went unrecorded were likely present. The donor tested CMV seronegative and was one of the 352 seronegative cohort members. A peripheral blood sample was collected from each donor, and TCR beta sequencing was performed on peripheral blood mononuclear cells. Genomic DNA extraction from the blood cell samples was performed with the Qiagen DNeasy Blood Extraction Kit. Here is what the overall study found, with its caveats: In a later genetic analysis, fewer N-insertions in productive TCRs were reported among donors in an Asian-associated ancestry cluster than the approximately 710-donor mean. The presence/absence analyses assumed that sequencing depth was roughly uniform across donors, and that assumption may not be true. An earlier analysis of 587 of the donors showed that most TCR beta V segments appeared in productive rearrangements either about 87% or about 30% of the time, which broadly matched IMGT annotations. In a later analysis, about 17,000 TCR beta sequences were associated with specific HLA alleles at a false discovery rate of 0.05. In a later genetic analysis, a missense DCLRE1C variant was associated with V-gene and J-gene trimming of TCR beta chains, and the association was replicated in an independent cohort. In both the original and validation cohorts, the classifier was reported to diagnose cytomegalovirus status with high specificity and sensitivity. CMV serostatus was the only immune exposure information available for the cohort. This cohort had only TCR beta chains sequenced, and the lack of alpha or paired-chain data limited which features could be detected. A few of the identified cytomegalovirus-associated TCR beta chains were confirmed in vitro to be specific for cytomegalovirus antigens. Seventeen rarely observed V segments, including chromosome 9 orphons, were excluded from the earlier analysis of some 590 of the donors because counts were too low. The authors suggested that the approach could potentially be generalized to other disease states and immunological phenotypes. Correlated functional status among segregating V segments might reflect linkage disequilibrium, but an unknown experimental factor could not be ruled out. A later analysis reported that several top co-occurrence clusters appeared linked to parvovirus B19, influenza, CMV and Epstein-Barr virus. Most TCR sequences were seen in very few donors, while some public TCRs were found in many individuals. Strong co-occurrence of HLA alleles, especially DR and DQ, made assigning TCR associations to individual alleles difficult. Because the 87-base-pair reads could not distinguish some IMGT-functional V segments, including TRBV6-2 and TRBV6-3, those segments were excluded. A further reported finding was that TCR beta sequences accurately predicted the HLA-A and HLA-B alleles for most subjects in the first cohort. A later analysis found that HLA-associated TCR beta chains were more clonally expanded and had lower generation probabilities than equally common non-associated chains. The study listed approximately 150 TCR beta chains as associated with cytomegalovirus. Because some donors lacked HLA typing at each locus, the association tests relied only on the typed subset. According to a later analysis, most CMV-associated TCR beta chains appeared to be HLA-restricted, and the HLA associations seemed to be driven largely by CMV exposure. In a later analysis, TCR association rates were found to vary across HLA loci, with the most associated TCRs seen for DRB1 alleles and the fewest for HLA-C alleles. A group of highly shared sequence variants was considered likely to be a technical artifact of the sequencing pipeline.

Taken from cysteine to phenylalanine, the CDR3 has 18 residues. CDR3 DNA only is kept here, 54 bases in frame from base 1. Taken from the germline V gene, the CDR1 and CDR2 loops are SGHRS and YFSETQ. The V and J ends are trimmed by 0 bases and 0 bases, leaving 16 bases between them. Of note for this clone: The antigen this receptor binds is unknown. No much larger clone is present one base from it, and per-base qualities are unavailable.

The library relied on the immunoSEQ multiplex PCR assay. The multiplex PCR relied on a mix of 60 forward primers for TCR Vbeta segments and 13 reverse primers for TCR Jbeta segments. Amplification of the CDR3 region of rearranged TCR beta genes was performed with a multiplex PCR assay on genomic DNA. The Illumina HiSeq System was used to sequence the amplified TCR beta libraries as 87-base-pair reads. Turning to the authors' computational methods: Across the roughly 700 repertoires, a later analysis counted 78 million or so unique TCR beta chains, approximately 12 million of which were shared by at least two donors. A nearest-neighbor algorithm error-corrected the raw reads and collapsed the reads into unique sequences, merging closely related sequences to remove PCR and sequencing errors. To assign V, D and J gene segments, CDR3 sequences were aligned to IMGT reference sequences. Each retained sequence needed at least a six-nucleotide match to both a V gene segment and a J gene segment. A rearrangement counted as productive if the CDR3 had no stop codons and remained in frame with V and J, and every other rearrangement counted as non-productive. CDR3 was defined according to IMGT convention as the region running from the second conserved V-encoded cysteine to the conserved J-encoded phenylalanine. In an earlier analysis of around 570 of the donors, sequences lacking an unambiguous match to a single V gene segment were excluded. An earlier analysis of a few hundred of the donors called V segments functional above 56.7% productive rearrangements and segregating when the between-donor standard deviation exceeded 5%. A statistical classification framework was built for diagnosing cytomegalovirus status from the catalog of TCR beta chain sequences. V and J gene assignment, in a later analysis, came from comparing TCR nucleotide sequences with IMGT/GENE-DB human TR gene sequences. A later analysis assigned CDR3 sequences and most-parsimonious VDJ recombination scenarios with the TCRdist pipeline. In a later analysis, every TCR beta chain was defined by the combination of its CDR3 amino acid sequence and its V-gene family, and reads without a unique V-gene family were dropped. In a later analysis, 500 to 650 highly shared, low-generation-probability nucleotide sequences were removed to address suspected cross-contamination and a sequencing artifact. For each public chain, a later analysis derived a clonal expansion index from normalized ranks of inferred template counts within each repertoire. In a later analysis, generation probabilities were computed with a VDJ recombination model fitted to out-of-frame rearrangements, and the resulting probabilities were checked against IGoR. In a later analysis, hypergeometric tests were used to score TCR-TCR, TCR-HLA and TCR-CMV co-occurrence, with a repertoire-size bias correction applied to TCR pairs. A later analysis estimated false discovery rates by permuting HLA or CMV assignments 20 times. A later analysis grouped co-occurring TCRs with DBSCAN, adding TCRdist sequence similarity when clustering within HLA-allele-positive subsets. For co-occurrence clustering, repertoires with fewer than 30,000 or more than 120,000 public chains were excluded, along with roughly five repertoires with anomalous nucleotide sharing. In its TCRdb copy, this immuneACCESS table keeps in-frame sequences only and misses some clones. Where compared with another copy, unresolved V genes explain less than half of these, and the others have no known cause. V and J calls and clone size come straight from that table; D and trimming were deduced from the DNA. Across this sample there are 100,000 to 150,000 clones, with 75% to 90% seen only once. 1% of the sample belongs to the ten largest clones.

This sequence was found in a man aged 40-55 years in good health and CMV-seronegative. The chain employs TRBV5-1 and TRBJ2-1; possibly the D gene is TRBD1, per 6 matching bases. Input material: PBMCs. The DNA sequence is TGCGCCAGCAGCTTGGGGGTCCGGTCGGGACACTCCTACAATGAGCAGTTCTTC. Translated, this is CASSLGVRSGHSYNEQFF. With the rest looked up from the reference TRBV5-1 and TRBJ2-1 genes rather than sequenced, the full variable domain is KAGVTQTPRYLIKTRGQQVTLSCSPISGHRSVSWYQQTPGQGLQFLFEYFSETQRNKGNFPGRFSGRQFSNSRSEMNVSTLELGDSALYLCASSLGVRSGHSYNEQFFGPGTRLTVL.